The text below deals with one T cell receptor beta chain. The antigen is unknown. The CDR3 end falls 3 residues outside the read, so it is completed with the germline J gene. Only in-frame clones appear in the TCRdb table, and some are missing; sequencing was by immunoSEQ multiplex PCR. The record lists nearly 20,000 clones, of which the ten most abundant hold roughly 3.2%. The data stem from a study of T cells in women clearing cervical HPV infection. Findings and caveats of the study: T-cell numbers per sample were unknown and may explain richness differences. CIN3+ cases had significantly higher TCR richness than controls; evenness did not differ.

Germline values: CDR1 ENHRY, CDR2 SYGVKD. The CDR3 runs 20 residues. V was trimmed by 6 bases and J by 3 bases, leaving 29 bases between them. The rearrangement uses TRBV10-3 and TRBJ2-2; D is perhaps TRBD1 (6 bases). The sequenced sample consisted of blood buffy coat. This clonotype was sampled from a woman aged 18 to 75 with a cervical HPV16 infection that either progressed to CIN3+ or cleared (not recorded which). The CDR3: CAIRPSPGQPSQMDTGELFF. The sequenced CDR3 bases are TGTGCCATCAGGCCAAGTCCCGGACAGCCCAGTCAGATGGACACCGGGGAG.